The 14 T cell receptor beta chains given below trace back to one sample, sequenced in a study of beta chain features in type 1 diabetes. TCRB transcripts that were expressed got sequenced, as all of the isolated RNA had been reverse transcribed. Clones were sequenced by immunoSEQ multiplex PCR, and TCRdb holds only the in-frame ones, with some missing. Here the sample spans 430,000 or so clones, 11% being singletons. Specimen: naive CD4+ T cells from blood. These receptor sequences come from a woman aged 18-30 years in good health.

The CDR3 reads CASSQGLYSPLHF. In nucleotides, the CDR3 is TGTGCCAGCAGCCAGGGTCTATATTCACCCCTCCACTTT. This chain joins TRBV14 and TRBJ1-6, with unresolved D. With 3 bases removed from V and 8 bases from J, the gap between germline ends came to 8 bases. This CDR3 is built from 13 residues. Germline V lookup: CDR1 SGHDN, CDR2 FVKESK.

This clone occurred a few times. The chain uses TRBV7-9 and TRBJ2-1, with 7 bases matching TRBD1. In germline, CDR1 is SEHNR, CDR2 FQNEAQ (reference sequence). J was trimmed by 13 bases and V by 8 bases; bases with no gene match: 5. The CDR3 length is 10 residues. The CDR3 bases are TGTGCCAGCGGACAGGTCAGACAGTTCTTC. It specifies CASGQVRQFF.

V is TRBV7-9 and J is TRBJ2-7, with 7 positions matching TRBD1. J was trimmed by 3 bases and V by 4 bases; bases with no gene match: 9. The germline V gene has CDR1 SEHNR and CDR2 FQNEAQ (reference sequence). The CDR3 consists of 15 residues. CDR3 loop: CASSSPRDSLYEQYF. The CDR3 nucleotides read TGTGCCAGCAGCTCCCCGAGGGACAGCCTCTACGAGCAGTACTTC.

This clone occurred a few times. The gene calls are TRBV5-4 and TRBJ2-3; 12 positions agree with TRBD2. Germline loops: CDR1 SGHNT, CDR2 YYREEE (reference sequence). The CDR3 is 17 residues long. Trimming cost V 4 bases and J 3 bases; bases outside gene matches: 9. The CDR3 bases are TGTGCCAGCAGCCTGACCCTAGCGGGAGGGCCGACAGATACGCAGTATTTT. Residues: CASSLTLAGGPTDTQYF.

This clone has at least ten counts. V gene TRBV30 combines with J gene TRBJ2-1, with 7 bases fitting TRBD1. In germline, CDR1 is GTSNPN, CDR2 SVGIG (reference sequence). V was pared by 4 bases and J by 5 bases, with 11 bases of the junction left unmatched. There are 15 residues in the CDR3. In DNA, the CDR3 is TGTGCCTGGACCCTGGGTTGGACAGGTCACAATGAGCAGTTCTTC. It encodes CAWTLGWTGHNEQFF.

The chain couples TRBV4-1 to TRBJ2-1, with no clear D. The CDR3 sequence is 12 residues long. V lost 0 bases and J lost 9, with 6 bases in between. Germline V gene sequence: CDR1 MGHRA, CDR2 YSYEKL. The CDR3 here is CASSQDFSEQFF. For the CDR3, the DNA is TGCGCCAGCAGCCAAGATTTCAGTGAGCAGTTCTTC.

The gene calls are TRBV28 and TRBJ1-2, with D unresolved. V lost 4 bases, J lost 4 bases, and 13 bases lay in between. The CDR3 has 14 amino acids. Germline lookup yields CDR1 MDHEN and CDR2 SYDVKM. The CDR3 DNA follows: TGTGCCAGCAGTTCTGTGGGTGAGGGCTATGGCTACACCTTC. Amino acids: CASSSVGEGYGYTF.

This clone has a handful of counts. The V and J genes are TRBV27 and TRBJ1-5, with a possible D match to TRBD1 (5 bases). Deletions cut 3 bases from V and 1 base from J, with 16 bases between. CDR1 and CDR2 (germline): MNHEY, SMNVEV (reference sequence). This CDR3 comprises 17 residues. The CDR3 loop reads CASSFVGGIGSNQPQHF. The CDR3 region has the DNA TGTGCCAGCAGTTTTGTCGGGGGTATAGGGAGCAATCAGCCCCAGCATTTT.

This clone has more than one count but fewer than ten. The chain is built from TRBV6-5 and TRBJ1-2, with D possibly being TRBD1 (5 bases). Germline V lookup: CDR1 MNHEY, CDR2 SVGAGI. V lost 5 bases and J 6 bases, leaving 13 bases between the germline ends. The length of the CDR3 is 13 residues. This chain's CDR3 is CASSPSRGDGYTF. CDR3 DNA: TGTGCCAGCAGTCCCTCGAGGGGTGATGGCTACACCTTC.

The rearrangement links TRBV7-3 to TRBJ2-5; no reliable D call. The CDR3 contains 11 residues. V dropped 5 bases and J dropped 9 bases, with 10 bases sitting between them. Per the germline V gene, CDR1 is SGHTA and CDR2 is FQGTGA. This CDR3 is CASSPPLSQYF. CDR3 in DNA: TGTGCCAGCAGCCCGCCTCTGTCCCAGTACTTC.

This clone was seen only a few times. V usage is TRBV6-5 and J usage is TRBJ2-3, with D hard to call. CDR1 MNHEY and CDR2 SVGAGI come from the germline V gene. Trimming removed 0 bases at V and 6 bases at J, with 10 bases between. The CDR3 totals 14 residues. The CDR3 sequence: CASSYSIRVDTQYF. In DNA form, the CDR3 reads TGTGCCAGCAGTTACTCGATTCGGGTGGATACGCAGTATTTT.

In this sample, this clone turned up once. The chain employs TRBV13 and TRBJ2-7; 10 bases fit TRBD1. The germline CDR1 and CDR2 sequences are PRHDT and FYEKMQ (reference sequence). Trimming removed 3 bases from V and 6 bases from J; junction bases left unmatched: 11. This CDR3 spans 16 amino acids. Written as DNA, the CDR3 is TGTGCCAGCAGCTTGAGCGGGACAGGGGTTTTGGGCGAGCAGTACTTC. It yields the protein CASSLSGTGVLGEQYF.

This clone occurred a few times. The chain joins TRBV5-4 to TRBJ1-6, with 7 positions matching TRBD1. The CDR3 covers 15 residues. CDR1 is SGHNT and CDR2 is YYREEE in the germline V gene (reference sequence). Trimming removed 5 bases from V and 4 bases from J; junction bases left unmatched: 6. The CDR3 nucleotides read TGTGCCAGCAGTCTGCAACAGGGGTATAATTCACCCCTCCACTTT. Translation: CASSLQQGYNSPLHF. Full variable domain (remainder filled in from reference TRBV5-4 and TRBJ1-6): ETGVTQSPTHLIKTRGQQVTLRCSSQSGHNTVSWYQQALGQGPQFIFQYYREEENGRGNFPPRFSGLQFPNYSSELNVNALELDDSALYLCASSLQQGYNSPLHFGNGTRLTVT.

This clone was seen a handful of times. The genes are TRBV4-1 and TRBJ2-1; the D is unclear. Germline V gene sequence: CDR1 MGHRA, CDR2 YSYEKL. Trimming pared 2 bases from V and 0 bases from J, leaving 14 bases between. The CDR3 runs to 17 residues. CDR3 DNA sequence: TGCGCCAGCAGCCAATATCCGGTACGAAGCTCCTACAATGAGCAGTTCTTC. This codes for CASSQYPVRSSYNEQFF.